This T cell receptor (beta chain) was identified during a study of blood T cell repertoires in COVID-19. Measured with immunoSEQ multiplex PCR; TCRdb has only the in-frame clones, and not every one. This sample has 110,000 to 150,000 clones, with 75% to 90% found just once. Losses at the gene ends were 5 bases for V and 2 bases for J; bases not matched to a gene: 6. The CDR3 runs 14 residues. Germline CDR1 is MNHEY and CDR2 is SMNVEV (reference sequence). The receptor was isolated from a man aged 55 to 70 who had recovered from COVID-19. Sequences were obtained from PBMCs or T cells enriched from blood (not recorded which). The chain recombines TRBV27 with TRBJ2-7; 7 bases fit TRBD1. The DNA for the CDR3 is TGTGCCAGCAGTATACAGGGGTACGCCTACGAGCAGTACTTC. Encoded protein: CASSIQGYAYEQYF.